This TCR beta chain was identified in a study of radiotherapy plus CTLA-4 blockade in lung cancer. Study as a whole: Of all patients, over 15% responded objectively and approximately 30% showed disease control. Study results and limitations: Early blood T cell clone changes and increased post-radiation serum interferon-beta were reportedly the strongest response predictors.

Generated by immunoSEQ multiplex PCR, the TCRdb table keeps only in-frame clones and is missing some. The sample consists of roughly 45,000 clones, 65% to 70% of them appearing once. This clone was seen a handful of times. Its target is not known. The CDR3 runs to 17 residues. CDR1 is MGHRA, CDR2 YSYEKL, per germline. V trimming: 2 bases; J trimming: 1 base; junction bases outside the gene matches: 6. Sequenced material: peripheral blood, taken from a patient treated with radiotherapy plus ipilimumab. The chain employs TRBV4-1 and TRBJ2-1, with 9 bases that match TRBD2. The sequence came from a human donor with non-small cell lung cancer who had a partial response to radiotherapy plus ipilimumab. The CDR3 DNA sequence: TGCGCCAGCAGCCAACCTTTAGCGGGGGTTTCCTACAATGAGCAGTTCTTC. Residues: CASSQPLAGVSYNEQFF.